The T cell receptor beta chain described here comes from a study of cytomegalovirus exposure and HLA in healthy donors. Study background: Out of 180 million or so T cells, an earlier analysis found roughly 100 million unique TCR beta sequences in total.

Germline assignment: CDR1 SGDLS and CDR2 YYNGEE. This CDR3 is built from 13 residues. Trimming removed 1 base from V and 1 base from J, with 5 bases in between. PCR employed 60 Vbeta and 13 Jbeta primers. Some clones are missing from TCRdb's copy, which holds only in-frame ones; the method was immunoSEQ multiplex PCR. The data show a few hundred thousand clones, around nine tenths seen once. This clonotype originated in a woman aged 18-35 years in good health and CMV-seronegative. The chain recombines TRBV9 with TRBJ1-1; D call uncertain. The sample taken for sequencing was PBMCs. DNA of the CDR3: TGTGCCAGCAGCGTATACGGGAACACTGAAGCTTTCTTT. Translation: CASSVYGNTEAFF.